Listed here are 28 T cell receptor beta chains from one sample, sequenced in a study of blood T cells in healthy people across ages. A sample-barcoded 5' primer and a J-beta primer mix were used in a second PCR of about 7 to 12 cycles. TCRdb re-called the 5' RACE reads with MiXCR, one entry per CDR3 protein. This table holds 630,000 or so distinct CDR3 sequences, about 34% found once. Sequencing input: blood. The receptors come from a woman of 80 years or more in good health.

This clonotype was observed a few times. The chain employs TRBV28 and TRBJ1-2, with D maybe TRBD1 (5 bases). V lost 6 bases and J lost 7, with 12 bases in between. Germline CDR1 reads MDHEN; CDR2 reads SYDVKM. The CDR3 runs 12 residues. The CDR3 region is CASRGAVVGYTF. The CDR3 DNA reads TGTGCCAGCAGAGGGGCGGTCGTTGGCTACACCTTC.

In the case of this clonotype: Given a much more abundant clone one base away, this may be a read error. The chain employs TRBV20-1 and TRBJ2-5; 10 nucleotides agree with TRBD2. The CDR3 consists of 16 residues. Germline loops: CDR1 DFQATT, CDR2 SNEGSKA (reference sequence). The CDR3: CSTVGGTSDLIDEQYF. The CDR3 coding sequence is TGCAGCACCGTAGGCGGGACTAGCGATTTAATAGATGAGCAGTACTTC.

This chain joins TRBV27 and TRBJ1-1; D is undetermined. Trimming stripped 3 bases from V and 1 base from J, with 9 bases between. Germline V gives CDR1 MNHEY, CDR2 SMNVEV (reference sequence). The CDR3 is made up of 14 amino acids. In DNA, the CDR3 is TGTGCCAGCAGTTTCGATAGTAGGAACACTGAAGCTTTCTTT. Encoded protein: CASSFDSRNTEAFF.

This clonotype was observed at least ten times. A read error is possible here, since a much larger clone lies one base away. The chain has TRBV2 and TRBJ2-5, with D possibly matching TRBD1 (5 bases). This CDR3 spans 14 amino acids. The ends were cut back, 4 bases at V and 0 bases at J, with 9 bases in the middle. Looked up from germline, CDR1 is SNHLY and CDR2 is FYNNEI. CDR3 protein: CASSGGRNQETQYF. The CDR3 coding sequence is TGTGCCAGCAGTGGGGGCAGGAACCAAGAGACCCAGTACTTC.

This clonotype was seen more than once but under ten times. The V call is TRBV3-1, the J call TRBJ2-3; 12 bases align to TRBD1. CDR3 length equals 18 residues. V shed 4 bases and J 4 bases; nucleotides not matched to a gene: 12. Germline loops: CDR1 LGHDT, CDR2 YNNKEL (reference sequence). CDR3 in amino acids: CASSLATPGQGASDTQYF. The CDR3 DNA reads as TGTGCCAGCAGCCTAGCTACCCCGGGACAGGGGGCATCAGATACGCAGTATTTT.

V and J are TRBV5-6 and TRBJ1-2; tentative D call: TRBD1 (6 bases). The length of the CDR3 is 14 residues. V lost 5 bases, J lost 7 bases, and 18 bases lay in between. Looked up from germline, CDR1 is SGHDT and CDR2 is YYEEEE. CDR3 nucleotide sequence: TGTGCCAGCAGGTCACAGGGTAATCGCTGTGGCTACACCTTC. As protein: CASRSQGNRCGYTF. Full variable domain (outside the CDR3, taken from reference TRBV5-6 and TRBJ1-2): DAGVTQSPTHLIKTRGQQVTLRCSPKSGHDTVSWYQQALGQGPQFIFQYYEEEERQRGNFPDRFSGHQFPNYSSELNVNALLLGDSALYLCASRSQGNRCGYTFGSGTRLTVV.

This clonotype showed up many times. The chain uses TRBV12-3 or TRBV12-4 and TRBJ1-6; D gene ambiguous. The CDR3 has 18 amino acids. The ends were cut back, 1 base at V and 0 bases at J, with 13 bases in the middle. CDR3: CASSLDFQASSYNSPLHF. CDR3 coding DNA: TGTGCCAGCAGTTTAGATTTTCAGGCGAGCTCCTATAATTCACCCCTCCACTTT.

This clonotype has ten or more counts. This sequence joins TRBV3-1 and TRBJ2-4, with a possible D match to TRBD1 (5 bases). Germline values: CDR1 LGHDT, CDR2 YNNKEL (reference sequence). CDR3 length: 16 residues. Deletions cut 2 bases from V and 1 base from J, with 12 bases between. The CDR3 DNA reads TGTGCCAGCAGCCAAACAAAGGGGATGGCCAAAAACATTCAGTACTTC. This gives the protein CASSQTKGMAKNIQYF.

V gene TRBV20-1 combines with J gene TRBJ1-1; D is perhaps TRBD1 (5 bases). This CDR3 is 17 amino acids long. Looked up from germline, CDR1 is DFQATT and CDR2 is SNEGSKA (reference sequence). The V and J ends lost 5 bases and 1 base respectively, with 23 bases between them. CDR3 nucleotide sequence: TGCAGTGCTCTCAGAGCAACCGGGGCGGGGAGGAACACTGAAGCTTTCTTT. Translating it yields CSALRATGAGRNTEAFF.

Of note for this clonotype: One base away lies a much larger clone, so this may be a sequencing read error. The V call is TRBV11-2, the J call TRBJ2-7, with D unclear. There are 11 residues in the CDR3. Germline CDR1 SGHAT, CDR2 FQNNGV. V lost 3 bases and J 7 bases, leaving 7 bases between the germline ends. CDR3 coding DNA: TGTGCCAGCAGCTTCTCGCGTGAGCAGTACTTC. Protein product: CASSFSREQYF.

In its sample, this clonotype was seen a few times. This chain uses TRBV6-1 with TRBJ2-7; 9 nucleotides match TRBD1. V gave up 7 bases and J gave up 2 bases; unmatched junction bases: 15. CDR1 and CDR2 from the germline V gene are MNHNS and SASEGT. The CDR3 consists of 17 residues. CDR3 sequence reads: CASIRAPTGTGTYEQYF. DNA of the CDR3: TGTGCCAGCATCCGGGCCCCAACCGGGACAGGGACCTACGAGCAGTACTTC.

This clonotype showed up many times. V usage is TRBV6-2 or TRBV6-3 and J usage is TRBJ2-1; 10 bases align to TRBD2. The germline gives CDR1 MNHEY, CDR2 SVGEGT. J was trimmed by 7 bases and V by 8 bases; bases with no gene match: 8. This CDR3 spans 14 amino acids. The CDR3 region is CASGKAGGTNEQFF. The CDR3 DNA reads TGTGCCAGCGGCAAAGCGGGGGGGACTAATGAGCAGTTCTTC.

About this clonotype itself: This may arise from a read error, as a much more abundant clone is one base away. The chain is built from TRBV6-1 and TRBJ2-1; 7 bases map to TRBD1. Germline V CDR1 and CDR2: MNHNS, SASEGT. The CDR3 has 17 residues. In DNA, the CDR3 is TGTGCCAGCACCCGAACTCGGACAGGAGCCAAATACAATGAGCAGTCCTTC. This gives the protein CASTRTRTGAKYNEQSF.

This clonotype was picked up a small number of times. The chain recombines TRBV20-1 with TRBJ2-5; 8 bases match TRBD2. CDR3 length: 14 amino acids. Germline assignment: CDR1 DFQATT and CDR2 SNEGSKA (reference sequence). V trimming: 6 bases; J trimming: 4 bases; junction bases outside the gene matches: 10. The CDR3 reads CSANPGLVGETQYF. The DNA of the CDR3 is TGCAGTGCCAACCCGGGACTAGTAGGAGAGACCCAGTACTTC.

This clonotype was found many times. The V call is TRBV9, the J call TRBJ2-7; no definite D call. Trimming left V 0 bases short and J 1 base short, with 20 bases between. This CDR3 region has 18 residues. Germline V gene sequence: CDR1 SGDLS, CDR2 YYNGEE. CDR3 region: CASSVEASDRTLSYEQYF. In DNA form, the CDR3 reads TGTGCCAGCAGCGTAGAGGCCAGCGACCGGACGTTATCCTACGAGCAGTACTTC.

The sample holds many counts of this clonotype. The chain uses TRBV27 and TRBJ2-1; D not resolved. This CDR3 has 11 amino acids. V was cut by 5 bases and J by 7 bases, with 6 bases left in between. From germline, CDR1 is MNHEY and CDR2 SMNVEV (reference sequence). This CDR3 reads CASSAGNEQFF. CDR3 sequence (DNA): TGTGCCAGCAGTGCAGGAAATGAGCAGTTCTTC.

As to this clonotype: A much bigger clone sits one base away, suggesting this may be a read error. The rearrangement links TRBV4-3 to TRBJ1-6; D not certain. CDR3 length: 15 amino acids. Germline V gene sequence: CDR1 LGHNA, CDR2 YSLEER. CDR3 bases: TGCGCCAGCAGCCAAGACCTGGGGTGGGATTCACCCCCCCACTTT. The encoded protein is CASSQDLGWDSPPHF.

The rearrangement joins TRBV6-1 to TRBJ1-5; 9 bases match TRBD1. Germline V gene lookup returns CDR1 MNHNS and CDR2 SASEGT. V dropped 6 bases and J dropped 0; count of bases not matched to a gene: 12. The CDR3 is 18 amino acids. Here the CDR3 reads CASRRKWRDRDSNQPQHF. The CDR3, as DNA: TGTGCCAGCAGAAGAAAGTGGCGGGACAGGGATAGCAATCAGCCCCAGCATTTT.

Remarks on this clonotype: A much larger clonotype is one base distant, so this may be a read error. The J gene is TRBJ2-1, the V gene TRBV6-5; D tentatively reads TRBD1 or TRBD2 (5 bases each). This CDR3 spans 11 amino acids. CDR1 and CDR2 from the germline V gene are MNHEY and SVGAGI. The CDR3 loop is CASGTNNGQFF. CDR3 sequence (DNA): TGTGCCAGCGGGACGAACAATGGGCAGTTCTTC.

In DNA, the CDR3 is TGTACCAGCAGCTTATTAGGGTCCGGGGAGCTGTTTTTT. Translating gives CTSSLLGSGELFF. V is TRBV7-2 and J is TRBJ2-2; D gene uncertain. Germline loops: CDR1 SGHTA, CDR2 FQGNSA. This CDR3 comprises 13 residues. With 2 bases removed from V and 6 bases from J, the gap between germline ends came to 7 bases.

This clonotype was seen repeatedly, ten times or more. V usage is TRBV5-8 and J usage is TRBJ1-2; tentatively, D is TRBD1 (5 bases). Trimming removed 3 bases from V and 6 bases from J, with 12 bases in between. CDR1 and CDR2 (germline): SGHTS, YDEGEE. The CDR3 has 13 residues. This chain's CDR3 is CASSSGTANGYTF. In nucleotides, the CDR3 is TGTGCCAGCAGCTCGGGGACGGCAAATGGCTACACCTTC.

This clonotype was detected many times. In nucleotides, the CDR3 is TGCGCCAGCAGCCAAGTCCCCTTAGCGGGGGCTAGCACAGATACGCAGTATTTT. Its translation is CASSQVPLAGASTDTQYF. The J gene is TRBJ2-3, the V gene TRBV4-1; 9 bases are shared with TRBD2. The V gene end was trimmed by 1 base and the J gene end by 0 bases; junction bases not matched to a gene: 8. Germline V lookup: CDR1 MGHRA, CDR2 YSYEKL. The CDR3 extends over 18 amino acids.

The rearrangement links TRBV20-1 to TRBJ1-2; TRBD1 aligns across 7 bases. The ends lost 6 bases at V and 0 bases at J; junction bases unmatched: 7. Germline values: CDR1 DFQATT, CDR2 SNEGSKA (reference sequence). CDR3 length: 14 amino acids. The CDR3 region has the DNA TGCAGTGCCCACCAACAGGGGCCTAACTATGGCTACACCTTC. It translates to CSAHQQGPNYGYTF.

The chain employs TRBV10-3 and TRBJ2-2, with D perhaps TRBD1 (6 bases). The length of the CDR3 is 11 residues. CDR1 and CDR2 (germline): ENHRY, SYGVKD. V shed 6 bases and J shed 15 bases, with 14 bases lying between them. The DNA of the CDR3 is TGTGCCATCAGGCAGGGGCCGACGGTGTTTTTT. Translation gives CAIRQGPTVFF.

The chain uses TRBV19 and TRBJ2-4, with TRBD2 matching over 8 bases. The DNA end favors TRBJ2-5, so the J call may be wrong. This CDR3 comprises 16 residues. CDR1 LNHDA and CDR2 SQIVND come from the germline V gene (reference sequence). The CDR3 DNA sequence: TGTGCCAGTAGTATCAGCGGGGGCGGGGTCGGAGAGACCCAGTACTTC. This translates into CASSISGGGVGETQYF.

The chain combines TRBV29-1 with TRBJ2-1, with 9 bases aligning to TRBD2. The CDR3 extends over 20 amino acids. CDR1 is SQVTM, CDR2 ANQGSEA, per germline. V trimming: 4 bases; J trimming: 3 bases; junction bases outside the gene matches: 22. DNA of the CDR3: TGCAGCGTTGGTAGAGTGGAACTAGCGGGCGCTCCTGGAGGCTACAATGAGCAGTTCTTC. It encodes CSVGRVELAGAPGGYNEQFF.

This clonotype was recorded many times. The CDR3 sequence: CATSSGVQETQYF. The CDR3 bases are TGCGCCACCTCCAGCGGGGTGCAGGAGACCCAGTACTTC. The V and J genes are TRBV5-1 and TRBJ2-5, with 7 bases matching TRBD2. Germline V lookup: CDR1 SGHRS, CDR2 YFSETQ. This CDR3 is built from 13 residues. V lost 9 bases to trimming and J lost 5 bases; unmatched junction nucleotides: 10.

The chain is built from TRBV18 and TRBJ1-5; possible D gene TRBD1, 5 bases. This CDR3 has 16 residues. The germline CDR1 and CDR2 sequences are KGHSH and LQKENI. Trimming removed 4 bases at V and 1 base at J, with 14 bases between. For the CDR3, the DNA is TGTGCCAGCTCACTCCGAGGGGACCAAAGCAATCAGCCCCAGCATTTT. This sequence encodes CASSLRGDQSNQPQHF.